The 17 T cell receptor beta chains below all came from one sample that was sequenced in a study of shared clonotypes between healthy human individuals. Produced via immunoSEQ multiplex PCR; TCRdb's table is partial and in-frame only. The table records 600,000 to 750,000 clones, 55% to 75% of them present only once. Sequenced: memory CD4+ T cells sorted from blood. Subset of the sample: CD45RA-negative fraction. The receptors originated from a woman aged 25 to 39 in good health.

This clone has only a few counts. The chain couples TRBV6-5 to TRBJ1-2; no reliable D call. CDR3 length: 13 amino acids. Trimming left V 7 bases short and J 8 bases short, with 17 bases between. Germline loops: CDR1 MNHEY, CDR2 SVGAGI. Here the CDR3 reads CASTPTQRGGYTF. As DNA, the CDR3 is TGTGCCAGCACCCCAACGCAGCGGGGAGGCTACACCTTC.

The CDR3 nucleotides read TGTGCCAGTAGGACTAGCGGGCTCACCGGGGAGCTGTTTTTT. Translation: CASRTSGLTGELFF. The chain couples TRBV19 to TRBJ2-2; 10 bases are a match to TRBD2. Germline V gene data show CDR1 as LNHDA and CDR2 as SQIVND (reference sequence). CDR3 length: 14 residues. Trimming took 6 bases from V and 4 from J; bases not matched to a gene: 2. The full variable domain, completed using reference TRBV19 and TRBJ2-2, is DGGITQSPKYLFRKEGQNVTLSCEQNLNHDAMYWYRQDPGQGLRLIYYSQIVNDFQKGDIAEGYSVSREKKESFPLTVTSAQKNPTAFYLCASRTSGLTGELFFGEGSRLTVL.

This clone was detected once. V usage is TRBV11-2 and J usage is TRBJ1-1; D call uncertain. Germline V CDR1 and CDR2: SGHAT, FQNNGV. V was cut by 5 bases and J by 1 base, with 8 bases left in between. The CDR3 spans 13 residues. The CDR3 sequence: CASSPPRNTEAFF. The CDR3 coding sequence is TGTGCCAGCAGCCCTCCCAGGAACACTGAAGCTTTCTTT.

This chain uses TRBV7-2 with TRBJ2-1; D call uncertain. The CDR3 extends over 17 amino acids. Trimming removed 1 base at V and 7 bases at J, with 20 bases between. CDR1 is SGHTA, CDR2 FQGNSA, per germline. CDR3 sequence reads: CASSLGVRRNYPNEQFF. In DNA form, the CDR3 reads TGTGCCAGCAGCTTAGGGGTGAGGCGGAACTACCCTAATGAGCAGTTCTTC.

The chain joins TRBV2 to TRBJ1-3; unclear D gene. Germline V gives CDR1 SNHLY, CDR2 FYNNEI. V was cut by 6 bases and J by 0 bases, with 12 bases left in between. The CDR3 covers 15 residues. The CDR3 sequence: CASRPGSPSGNTIYF. The CDR3 DNA reads TGTGCCAGCAGGCCCGGCAGTCCCTCTGGAAACACCATATATTTT.

The chain links TRBV7-9 to TRBJ1-4; 8 nucleotides match TRBD1. This CDR3 comprises 14 residues. Germline CDR1 and CDR2: SEHNR and FQNEAQ (reference sequence). The J segment lost 6 bases and the V segment lost 5 bases, leaving 5 bases of the junction unmatched. The CDR3: CASSRWGQDEKLFF. The CDR3 bases are TGTGCCAGCAGCCGCTGGGGACAGGATGAAAAACTGTTTTTT.

The CDR3 bases are TGTGCCAGCTCACCCGGGACATCGGCTAGCAATCAGCCCCAGCATTTT. Protein sequence: CASSPGTSASNQPQHF. The chain employs TRBV18 and TRBJ1-5; D might be TRBD1 (6 bases). The CDR3 is 16 residues long. Trimming took 3 bases from V and 0 from J, leaving 12 bases between them. Per germline, CDR1 KGHSH and CDR2 LQKENI.

This clone has a handful of counts. Here the CDR3 DNA reads TGTGCCAGCAGCCTAAGCGGGTGGACTGAAGCTTTCTTT. It codes for CASSLSGWTEAFF. The chain is built from TRBV7-8 and TRBJ1-1; D not resolved. This CDR3 spans 13 amino acids. From germline, CDR1 is SGHVS and CDR2 FQNEAQ. The ends were cut back, 5 bases at V and 5 bases at J, with 12 bases in the middle.

Details on this clone: The junction and the germline gene differ at one end; a read error may be behind it. J is TRBJ2-1 and V is TRBV10-2, with a possible D match to TRBD1 (6 bases). Germline V gene data show CDR1 as WSHSY and CDR2 as SAAADI. The CDR3 runs to 14 residues. Here the CDR3 reads CASSESSGALPRIF. The CDR3 region has the DNA TGCGCCAGCAGTGAGTCGTCAGGGGCGCTCCCGAGGATCTTC.

The rearrangement uses TRBV9 and TRBJ1-4; 10 nucleotides align to TRBD1. Germline CDR1 reads SGDLS; CDR2 reads YYNGEE. J lost 4 bases, V lost 7 bases, and 7 bases had no gene match. This CDR3 has 15 amino acids. CDR3 amino acids: CASGTGVSVNEKLFF. In DNA, the CDR3 is TGTGCCAGCGGGACAGGGGTTTCCGTTAATGAAAAACTGTTTTTT.

This clone was counted between two and nine times. The chain carries TRBV27 and TRBJ2-4; TRBD2 is a possible D gene (5 bases). Looked up from germline, CDR1 is MNHEY and CDR2 is SMNVEV (reference sequence). V was clipped by 3 bases and J by 8 bases, with 17 bases between them. This CDR3 contains 15 residues. The CDR3, as DNA: TGTGCCAGCAGTTTCAGTGGGGTCCTAGCTGACATTCAGTACTTC. Residues: CASSFSGVLADIQYF.

The chain has TRBV5-4 and TRBJ2-7, with D unclear. This CDR3 has 13 residues. V was trimmed by 4 bases and J by 0 bases, leaving 8 bases between them. Germline CDR1 and CDR2: SGHNT and YYREEE (reference sequence). Here the CDR3 reads CASSHKSSYEQYF. Here the CDR3 DNA reads TGTGCCAGCAGCCATAAAAGCTCCTACGAGCAGTACTTC.

The rearrangement joins TRBV5-1 to TRBJ1-4; 7 bases line up with TRBD1. The junction had 5 bases not matched to a gene; V was cut back by 2 bases and J by 4 bases. The CDR3 covers 15 residues. Per germline, CDR1 SGHRS and CDR2 YFSETQ. CDR3 sequence: CASSLRQGGNEKLFF. Here the CDR3 DNA reads TGCGCCAGCAGCTTAAGACAGGGCGGTAATGAAAAACTGTTTTTT.

A single count supports this clone. The rearrangement uses TRBV6-6 and TRBJ1-5; TRBD1 matches at 7 bases. Germline CDR1 reads MNHNY; CDR2 reads SVGAGI (reference sequence). This CDR3 is built from 14 residues. J gave up 10 bases and V 0 bases, and 6 bases lay outside the gene matches. CDR3 residues: CASSYSGGGEPQHF. The CDR3 nucleotides read TGTGCCAGCAGTTACTCGGGAGGGGGCGAACCCCAGCATTTT.

This clone was seen only once. This chain links TRBV30 with TRBJ2-2; 9 nucleotides line up with TRBD1. CDR3 length: 16 amino acids. Germline V gives CDR1 GTSNPN, CDR2 SVGIG (reference sequence). V trimming: 3 bases; J trimming: 3 bases; junction bases outside the gene matches: 8. The CDR3 DNA sequence: TGTGCCTGGAGAGGGACAGGGTGGGAGGACACCGGGGAGCTGTTTTTT. Its protein product is CAWRGTGWEDTGELFF.

The CDR3 region has the DNA TGTGCCAGGGTTACAAACACCGGGGAGCTGTTTTTT. As protein: CARVTNTGELFF. The chain employs TRBV21-1 and TRBJ2-2; the table calls TRBD1, which could not be checked here. TRBV21-1 is a known pseudogene. CDR3 length: 12 amino acids.

In the case of this clone: This sample also contains other DNA sequences that code for the same CDR3. This chain connects TRBV5-1 to TRBJ2-6; unclear D gene. The CDR3 runs 15 residues. Trimming pared 4 bases from V and 1 base from J, leaving 9 bases between. Germline loops: CDR1 SGHRS, CDR2 YFSETQ. The CDR3 nucleotides are TGCGCCAGCAGCCCGGTGGTGTCTGGGGCCAACGTCCTGACTTTC. Translated, it gives CASSPVVSGANVLTF.